The present T cell receptor beta chain was sequenced within a study of T cell repertoires in aging, cancer and after chemotherapy. The wider study: Over several months to years, re-sampled healthy donor repertoires clearly shared clones. Roughly 10 million TCR reads made up the full dataset. General study findings and limits: Untreated cancer patients had significantly lower blood TCR diversity than age-matched healthy donors. Healthy donors lost TCR diversity with age mainly through richness, cancer patients through richness and evenness.

For this clonotype: Its antigen is currently unknown.

TRB rearrangements spanning V, D and J were amplified using mixed TRB-A/B primers. TCRdb re-derived calls from the multiplex PCR reads in MiXCR, one entry per CDR3 protein. This table has about 9,400 distinct CDR3 sequences, 39% appearing once. From germline, CDR1 is SGHNT and CDR2 YENEEA. The trim removed 4 bases at V and 4 bases at J, leaving 3 bases unmatched. The length of the CDR3 is 16 residues. The template was genomic DNA from peripheral blood, not RNA. Sequencing input: blood. This sequence originates from a human donor in good health. This chain joins TRBV11-3 and TRBJ2-3, with 15 bases fitting TRBD2. DNA of the CDR3: TGTGCCAGCAGCTCCCGGACTAGCGGGGGGGCAGATACGCAGTATTTT. As protein: CASSSRTSGGADTQYF.